In this sample, the clone carrying this T cell receptor (beta chain) turned up many times. As yet, its antigen is unknown. This CDR3 is built from 12 residues. Trimming pared 3 bases from V and 4 bases from J, leaving 7 bases between. The germline gives CDR1 DFQATT, CDR2 SNEGSKA (reference sequence). MiXCR, run by TCRdb on the reads, gives a single entry per CDR3 protein. The table shows 830,000 or so distinct CDR3 sequences, with approximately 32% occurring only once. These data belong to a study of T cell repertoires in cytomegalovirus infection. Study in general: In the study, CMV epitopes included recently identified HLA-C-restricted and well-studied HLA-B-restricted ones. CMV infection together with matching HLA type was indicated by public TCR beta signatures.

Overall study results and limits: The response measured ex vivo was dominated by TCR beta clonotypes (HLA-C-restricted and CMV-specific).

The chain has TRBV20-1 and TRBJ1-3, with D uncertain. The receptor was derived from a human donor in good health (CMV status not recorded). Some clones in this sample may be carry-over from other donors' samples. Sequences were derived from cultured CD8+ T cells from PBMCs, sampled from culture after CMV antigen stimulation. The CDR3 sequence is CSASLPGNTIYF. CDR3 nucleotide sequence: TGCAGTGCTAGTTTACCCGGAAACACCATATATTTT.